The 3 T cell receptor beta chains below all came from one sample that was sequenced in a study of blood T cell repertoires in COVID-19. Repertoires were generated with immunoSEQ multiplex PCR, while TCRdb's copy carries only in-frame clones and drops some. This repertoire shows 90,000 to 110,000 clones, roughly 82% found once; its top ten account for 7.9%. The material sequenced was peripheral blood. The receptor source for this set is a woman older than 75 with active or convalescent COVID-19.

The CDR3, as DNA: TGTGCCTGGATTCCCCCTTTGAGCAGGGCGGAGAATGGCTACACCTTC. This translates into CAWIPPLSRAENGYTF. The V and J genes are TRBV30 and TRBJ1-2, with D possibly TRBD1 on 5 matching bases. V lost 4 bases to trimming and J lost 6 bases, with 24 bases between them. Germline V gene data show CDR1 as GTSNPN and CDR2 as SVGIG (reference sequence). This CDR3 has 16 amino acids.

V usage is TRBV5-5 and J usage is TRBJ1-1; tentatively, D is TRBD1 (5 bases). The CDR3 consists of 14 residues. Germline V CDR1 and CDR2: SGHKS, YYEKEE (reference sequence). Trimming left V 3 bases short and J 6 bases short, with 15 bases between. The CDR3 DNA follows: TGTGCCAGCAGCTGGAGGGGCAGTTTGCCTGAAGCTTTCTTT. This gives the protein CASSWRGSLPEAFF.

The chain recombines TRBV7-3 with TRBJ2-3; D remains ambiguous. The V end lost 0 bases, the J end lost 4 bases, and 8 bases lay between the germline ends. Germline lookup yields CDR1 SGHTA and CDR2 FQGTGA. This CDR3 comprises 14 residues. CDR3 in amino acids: CASSLTSGSDTQYF. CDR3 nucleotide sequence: TGTGCCAGCAGCTTAACGTCGGGTTCAGATACGCAGTATTTT.